Following are 32 T cell receptor beta chains from one sample sequenced in a study of T cells expressing NK-cell markers (dated by TCRdb to 2018 to 2021). Library creation used 5' RACE. These reads were obtained on an Illumina HiSeq 2000. TCRdb reprocessed the reads into one record per CDR3 protein sequence, lacking DNA. The table for this sample lists about 160,000 distinct CDR3 sequences. The ten largest clones capture around a sixth of the sample. Sequencing was carried out using blood T cells: a sorted CD56 or NKG2C T cell subset, CD4+ or CD8+ T cells, or bulk PBMC T cells (not recorded which). The receptors shown here come from a woman between 18 and 70 years old in good health.

V gene TRBV12-3 or TRBV12-4 combines with J gene TRBJ1-6; the D call from TCRdb, TRBD1, cannot be confirmed without DNA. The length of the CDR3 is 15 residues. The CDR3 sequence: CASSSSGQYNSPLHF.

This chain joins TRBV7-2 and TRBJ1-1. This CDR3 is 15 amino acids long. The V gene's germline CDR1 is SGHTA and CDR2 FQGNSA. CDR3 sequence reads: CASSARGGGNTEAFF.

J is TRBJ1-2 and V is TRBV6-1. Germline V gene lookup returns CDR1 MNHNS and CDR2 SASEGT. The CDR3 covers 15 residues. This chain's CDR3 is CASSDNRLHRSGYTF.

CDR3 amino acids: CASSTPLGTSRTDTQYF. V and J are TRBV7-3 and TRBJ2-3; TCRdb picks TRBD2, but there is no DNA to check that call. The germline V gene encodes CDR1 SGHTA and CDR2 FQGTGA. This CDR3 spans 17 amino acids.

The chain combines TRBV29-1 with TRBJ1-2. This CDR3 is 13 amino acids long. Germline V gene lookup returns CDR1 SQVTM and CDR2 ANQGSEA. CDR3 loop: CSVGHNKDYGYTF. Combining the CDR3 with reference TRBV29-1 and TRBJ1-2 gives the whole variable domain SAVISQKPSRDICQRGTSLTIQCQVDSQVTMMFWYRQQPGQSLTLIATANQGSEATYESGFVIDKFPISRPNLTFSTLTVSNMSPEDSSIYLCSVGHNKDYGYTFGSGTRLTVV.

The rearrangement links TRBV6-5 to TRBJ2-7; absent DNA, TCRdb's TRBD2 call cannot be checked. CDR1 MNHEY and CDR2 SVGAGI come from the germline V gene. This CDR3 is built from 14 residues. The chain's CDR3 is CASSYSSGLALPDF.

The J gene is TRBJ2-3, the V gene TRBV20-1; TCRdb's assignment of TRBD2 cannot be checked, as there is no DNA. CDR1 DFQATT and CDR2 SNEGSKA come from the germline V gene (reference sequence). The CDR3 runs 15 residues. CDR3: CSATGGGAPPDTQYF.

The chain employs TRBV6-5 and TRBJ1-5; TCRdb's D gene call, TRBD1, goes unchecked for lack of DNA. There are 16 residues in the CDR3. Looked up from germline, CDR1 is MNHEY and CDR2 is SVGAGI. CDR3 region: CASSYLGQGNNQPQHF.

This clonotype ranks as medium-sized in terms of frequency. The chain uses TRBV10-3 and TRBJ2-1. The CDR3 has 15 amino acids. Per the germline V gene, CDR1 is ENHRY and CDR2 is SYGVKD. CDR3 region: CAISESKSSYNEQFF.

This chain links TRBV15 with TRBJ1-1; the D call of TRBD1 rests on TCRdb alone, since no DNA is present to check it. This CDR3 has 14 residues. CDR1 is LNHNV, CDR2 YYDKDF, per germline (reference sequence). The CDR3 region is CATSRDRRGSEAFF.

V gene TRBV12-3 or TRBV12-4 combines with J gene TRBJ1-4; with no DNA, the TCRdb D assignment of TRBD1 cannot be verified. CDR3 size: 15 residues. This chain's CDR3 is CASRPPTGAWEKLFF.

The rearrangement uses TRBV20-1 and TRBJ2-1; TCRdb's D call, TRBD1, is unchecked because there is no DNA. The germline CDR1 and CDR2 sequences are DFQATT and SNEGSKA (reference sequence). The CDR3 has 13 amino acids. Here the CDR3 reads CSASGTDAGEQFF.

V usage is TRBV3-1 and J usage is TRBJ2-1. This CDR3 is built from 15 residues. CDR1 and CDR2 (germline): LGHDT, YNNKEL (reference sequence). CDR3 region: CASSQFRGSYNEQFF.

The rearrangement joins TRBV9 to TRBJ2-7; TCRdb's assignment of TRBD1 cannot be checked, as there is no DNA. CDR3 length: 15 residues. From germline, CDR1 is SGDLS and CDR2 YYNGEE. CDR3 region: CASSTRQGLAYEQYF.

The rearrangement joins TRBV28 to TRBJ2-5; TCRdb selects TRBD1, and the lack of DNA leaves this call unchecked. CDR1 MDHEN and CDR2 SYDVKM come from the germline V gene. This CDR3 is built from 14 residues. CDR3 in amino acids: CASSSGGRPETQYF.

The chain combines TRBV4-1 with TRBJ2-7; TCRdb's D gene call, TRBD1, goes unchecked for lack of DNA. Germline V gene sequence: CDR1 MGHRA, CDR2 YSYEKL. This CDR3 has 15 residues. The CDR3 protein is CASSQALTGDYEQYF.

The chain is built from TRBV19 and TRBJ1-5. The CDR3 sequence is 13 residues long. Germline CDR1 LNHDA, CDR2 SQIVND (reference sequence). CDR3 loop: CASSAWVNQPQHF.

The chain links TRBV4-1 to TRBJ2-7; there is no DNA to check the TCRdb D call of TRBD1. CDR3 length: 15 amino acids. The germline gives CDR1 MGHRA, CDR2 YSYEKL. CDR3 sequence reads: CASRTDSRKYNEQYF.

This chain links TRBV7-2 with TRBJ2-5; with no DNA, the TCRdb D assignment of TRBD2 cannot be verified. Germline values: CDR1 SGHTA, CDR2 FQGNSA. The CDR3 is made up of 16 amino acids. The CDR3 reads CASSLATSGGQETQYF.

The chain recombines TRBV2 with TRBJ1-1. Germline-derived CDR1 and CDR2 are SNHLY and FYNNEI. The CDR3 extends over 13 amino acids. CDR3 region: CASSAGEGTEAFF.

This sequence joins TRBV7-3 and TRBJ2-1; the D call from TCRdb, TRBD1, cannot be confirmed without DNA. CDR1 is SGHTA and CDR2 is FQGTGA in the germline V gene. This CDR3 has 15 amino acids. The CDR3 here is CASSLGGLRYNEQFF.

This chain uses TRBV5-1 with TRBJ2-1; TCRdb's D call of TRBD2 is untestable without DNA. Germline V gene lookup returns CDR1 SGHRS and CDR2 YFSETQ. CDR3 length equals 15 residues. The CDR3 sequence: CASRPGPSSYNEQFF.

The rearrangement links TRBV9 to TRBJ2-5; TCRdb designates TRBD1, a call that cannot be tested without DNA. CDR3 length: 16 amino acids. Germline V CDR1 and CDR2: SGDLS, YYNGEE. CDR3: CASSPSTGRGLETQYF.

The chain has TRBV20-1 and TRBJ2-2; the TCRdb D gene call, TRBD2, has no DNA to confirm it. The CDR3 loop spans 16 amino acids. Germline V CDR1 and CDR2: DFQATT, SNEGSKA (reference sequence). This CDR3 reads CSAGTSGATNTGELFF.

The CDR3 region is CASSYSGGTAFF. The chain combines TRBV6-5 with TRBJ1-1; TCRdb's assignment of TRBD1 cannot be checked, as there is no DNA. The CDR3 loop spans 12 amino acids. CDR1 is MNHEY, CDR2 SVGAGI, per germline.

This chain links TRBV28 with TRBJ1-2; no DNA is available, so the TRBD1 call from TCRdb remains unchecked. Looked up from germline, CDR1 is MDHEN and CDR2 is SYDVKM. This CDR3 is built from 13 residues. The CDR3 is CASSFSGEYGYTF.

The chain couples TRBV20-1 to TRBJ1-1; lacking DNA, the TRBD1 call made by TCRdb goes unchecked. The V gene's germline CDR1 is DFQATT and CDR2 SNEGSKA (reference sequence). CDR3 length equals 14 residues. The CDR3 protein is CSARATGMVAEAFF.

V gene TRBV6-1 combines with J gene TRBJ2-3; TCRdb lists TRBD2, though no DNA is available to test this call. The germline V gene encodes CDR1 MNHNS and CDR2 SASEGT. This CDR3 region has 14 residues. CDR3 protein: CASSVLSTGDTQYF.

The chain employs TRBV20-1 and TRBJ1-5; the TRBD1 assignment by TCRdb is unverifiable without DNA. Per germline, CDR1 DFQATT and CDR2 SNEGSKA (reference sequence). The CDR3 length is 14 residues. CDR3 sequence reads: CSATQGGGGQPQHF.

This sequence joins TRBV15 and TRBJ2-2; the D call of TRBD1 rests on TCRdb alone, since no DNA is present to check it. The germline V gene encodes CDR1 LNHNV and CDR2 YYDKDF (reference sequence). CDR3 size: 15 residues. CDR3 residues: CATSREGGYTGELFF.

J is TRBJ2-1 and V is TRBV23-1; with no DNA, the TCRdb D assignment of TRBD1 cannot be verified. TRBV23-1 is treated as an ORF (open reading frame) with a function not yet certain. This CDR3 contains 12 residues. CDR3 loop: CASSQSREGRFF.

The V and J genes are TRBV5-1 and TRBJ2-5; the TCRdb D gene call, TRBD2, has no DNA to confirm it. From germline, CDR1 is SGHRS and CDR2 YFSETQ. The CDR3 extends over 14 amino acids. CDR3 sequence: CASTRAGTQETQYF.